What follows are 14 T cell receptor beta chains derived from one specimen sequenced in a study of beta chain features in type 1 diabetes. Since all of the isolated RNA was reverse transcribed, expressed TCRB transcripts were what got sequenced. Clones were read by immunoSEQ multiplex PCR, and TCRdb kept only the in-frame ones, dropping some. The data contain about 320,000 clones, 13% to 15% of them singletons. Sequenced material: central memory CD4+ T cells from blood. The source of these receptors is a man aged 30 to 45 in good health.

The J gene is TRBJ2-3, the V gene TRBV6-1; 7 bases line up with TRBD2. With V trimmed by 3 bases and J by 4 bases, 7 bases remained unmatched. There are 15 residues in the CDR3. From germline, CDR1 is MNHNS and CDR2 SASEGT. This CDR3 is CASSDVGGPADTQYF. DNA of the CDR3: TGTGCCAGCAGTGATGTGGGAGGGCCCGCAGATACGCAGTATTTT.

This clone was recorded a few times. V usage is TRBV4-1 and J usage is TRBJ1-4, with 7 bases lining up with TRBD1. This CDR3 comprises 15 residues. The V and J ends lost 5 bases and 8 bases, in that order; junction bases with no gene match: 11. Germline values: CDR1 MGHRA, CDR2 YSYEKL. This chain's CDR3 is CASSDYRGVYEKLFF. DNA of the CDR3: TGCGCCAGCAGCGATTACAGGGGTGTATACGAAAAACTGTTTTTT.

This clone was observed a few times. The V call is TRBV5-1, the J call TRBJ2-2, with D tentatively TRBD1 or TRBD2 (6 bases each). From germline, CDR1 is SGHRS and CDR2 YFSETQ. V lost 1 base and J lost 4, with 14 bases in between. The CDR3 sequence is 16 residues long. The CDR3 nucleotides read TGCGCCAGCAGCTTGAGAGGACAGCGGGCCACCGGGGAGCTGTTTTTT. Residues: CASSLRGQRATGELFF.

The genes are TRBV2 and TRBJ2-3, with D possibly TRBD1 on 5 matching bases. The CDR3 contains 14 residues. Germline V gene data show CDR1 as SNHLY and CDR2 as FYNNEI. The V end lost 6 bases, the J end lost 5 bases, and 15 bases lay between the germline ends. CDR3 DNA: TGTGCCAGCAGAGACAGCCTCTCGGGAGATACGCAGTATTTT. Encoded protein: CASRDSLSGDTQYF.

This clone was counted a few times. The chain uses TRBV7-9 and TRBJ2-5; D unclear. There are 12 residues in the CDR3. Trimming removed 2 bases at V and 6 bases at J, with 7 bases between. The germline V gene has CDR1 SEHNR and CDR2 FQNEAQ (reference sequence). CDR3 sequence: CASSLFGKTQYF. CDR3 coding DNA: TGTGCCAGCAGCTTATTTGGGAAGACCCAGTACTTC.

This clone was seen more than once but under ten times. J is TRBJ2-3 and V is TRBV11-2; perhaps TRBD2 as D (6 bases). Trimming removed 4 bases from V and 4 bases from J, with 15 bases in between. The CDR3 runs 15 residues. Germline lookup yields CDR1 SGHAT and CDR2 FQNNGV. As DNA, the CDR3 is TGTGCCAGCAGCTCAGGCGCGGGATCTTCAGATACGCAGTATTTT. This codes for CASSSGAGSSDTQYF.

This clone was observed a few times. The chain joins TRBV7-2 to TRBJ2-5, with D possibly matching TRBD2 (6 bases). The germline V gene has CDR1 SGHTA and CDR2 FQGNSA. V dropped 6 bases and J dropped 5 bases, with 10 bases sitting between them. The CDR3 has 12 amino acids. The CDR3 DNA follows: TGTGCCAGCAGACAGGCGGGGGAGACCCAGTACTTC. Amino acid sequence: CASRQAGETQYF.

A few counts support this clone. The chain carries TRBV7-8 and TRBJ1-2, with D maybe TRBD1 (6 bases). The V gene lost 2 bases and the J gene lost 1 base, with 11 bases spanning the gap. Looked up from germline, CDR1 is SGHVS and CDR2 is FQNEAQ. The CDR3 has 15 residues. For the CDR3, the DNA is TGTGCCAGCAGCTTACGTGGGGGCCGTAACTATGGCTACACCTTC. Translated: CASSLRGGRNYGYTF.

This clone was observed a handful of times. The chain joins TRBV4-1 to TRBJ1-1, with D unresolved. Germline V gene sequence: CDR1 MGHRA, CDR2 YSYEKL. This CDR3 is built from 15 residues. Trimming removed 0 bases at V and 2 bases at J, with 10 bases between. The CDR3 reads CASSQERSINTEAFF. CDR3 DNA sequence: TGCGCCAGCAGCCAAGAAAGGAGTATTAACACTGAAGCTTTCTTT.

The rearrangement uses TRBV9 and TRBJ2-2, with 9 bases matching TRBD2. Germline CDR1 reads SGDLS; CDR2 reads YYNGEE. The junction had 6 bases not matched to a gene; V was cut back by 3 bases and J by 6 bases. This CDR3 contains 15 residues. The DNA for the CDR3 is TGTGCCAGCAGCGCCCCGGGACTAGCATCCGGGGAGCTGTTTTTT. Translation: CASSAPGLASGELFF.

This clone appeared a few times. The chain employs TRBV6-1 and TRBJ2-2; a weak D match, TRBD2 (6 bases). The length of the CDR3 is 15 residues. Germline lookup yields CDR1 MNHNS and CDR2 SASEGT. Trimming left V 6 bases short and J 4 bases short, with 15 bases between. CDR3 DNA sequence: TGTGCCAGCAGCCCCACCGGGAGAGGCACCGGGGAGCTGTTTTTT. Translating gives CASSPTGRGTGELFF.

Remarks on this clone: Given a far larger clone just one base away, this is likely a sequencing read error. Within the sample, other DNA sequences also encode this same CDR3. The chain combines TRBV11-2 with TRBJ1-1; D unclear. The germline gives CDR1 SGHAT, CDR2 FQNNGV. CDR3 length: 15 residues. The CDR3 sequence: CASSLALKGYTEAFF. The CDR3 DNA reads as TGTGCCAGCAGCTTAGCGTTAAAGGGTTACACTGAAGCCTTCTTT.

V gene TRBV11-3 combines with J gene TRBJ2-2, with TRBD1 identical over 7 bases. Germline lookup yields CDR1 SGHNT and CDR2 YENEEA. V lost 5 bases, J lost 5 bases, and 8 bases stayed unmatched. This CDR3 spans 15 amino acids. The CDR3 DNA reads TGTGCCAGCAGCCGGGACAGCGGTTGGACCGGGGAGCTGTTTTTT. This translates into CASSRDSGWTGELFF. Full variable domain (rest looked up from reference TRBV11-3 and TRBJ2-2): EAGVVQSPRYKIIEKKQPVAFWCNPISGHNTLYWYLQNLGQGPELLIRYENEEAVDDSQLPKDRFSAERLKGVDSTLKIQPAELGDSAVYLCASSRDSGWTGELFFGEGSRLTVL.

This clone came up once. The V gene is TRBV15, the J gene TRBJ2-1, with unresolved D. CDR1 is LNHNV and CDR2 is YYDKDF in the germline V gene (reference sequence). CDR3 length: 14 residues. The V end was cut by 3 bases, the J end by 5 bases, with 11 bases between. As DNA, the CDR3 is TGTGCCACCAGCAGGGTCCGCCCGGACAATGAGCAGTTCTTC. This gives the protein CATSRVRPDNEQFF.